Below, 19 T cell receptor beta chains from the same sample are listed, as sequenced in a study of breast tumors, draining lymph nodes, adjacent tissues. TCRdb re-analysed the multiplex PCR reads in MiXCR, keeping a single row per CDR3 protein. The sample holds tens of thousands of distinct CDR3 sequences, 23% seen once. The sequencing sample was made of breast tumor tissue. The receptors here all came from a female donor with breast cancer. Some clones in this sample may be carry-over from other donors' samples.

This clonotype was found many times. This chain connects TRBV7-6 to TRBJ2-7; D possibly corresponds to TRBD1 (6 bases). This CDR3 comprises 14 residues. V dropped 5 bases and J dropped 4 bases, with 15 bases sitting between them. Per germline, CDR1 SGHVS and CDR2 FNYEAQ. CDR3 DNA sequence: TGTGCCAGCAGCCCCAATTTTGGGACATACGAGCAGTACTTC. This encodes CASSPNFGTYEQYF.

This clonotype was counted many times. The chain couples TRBV29-1 to TRBJ1-2, with 8 positions matching TRBD1. The CDR3 consists of 15 residues. The trim removed 0 bases at V and 5 bases at J, leaving 8 bases unmatched. Germline V gene lookup returns CDR1 SQVTM and CDR2 ANQGSEA. CDR3 DNA sequence: TGCAGCGTTGAAGAAGTCCAGGGGGCGCGGTATGGCTACACCTTC. As protein: CSVEEVQGARYGYTF.

This clonotype came up many times. V usage is TRBV12-3 or TRBV12-4 and J usage is TRBJ1-5; D might be TRBD1 (5 bases). The CDR3 consists of 14 residues. V was trimmed by 2 bases and J by 4 bases, leaving 9 bases between them. The CDR3 sequence is CASSLTGGNQPQHF. As DNA, the CDR3 is TGTGCCAGCAGTTTAACGGGGGGGAATCAGCCCCAGCATTTT.

This clonotype showed up many times. The chain carries TRBV4-1 and TRBJ2-2; TRBD2 matches at 12 bases. The CDR3 runs to 18 residues. J lost 3 bases, V lost 0 bases, and 5 bases had no gene match. In germline, CDR1 is MGHRA, CDR2 YSYEKL. The CDR3, as DNA: TGCGCCAGCAGCCAAGATACTAGCGGGAGGACCTACACCGGGGAGCTGTTTTTT. Its protein product is CASSQDTSGRTYTGELFF.

This clonotype was observed many times. The chain combines TRBV28 with TRBJ2-5, with 8 bases lining up with TRBD1. CDR1 and CDR2 from the germline V gene are MDHEN and SYDVKM. With 6 bases clipped from V and 5 bases from J, the junction kept 8 bases outside the gene matches. CDR3 length: 14 residues. The CDR3: CASSVTGGMETQYF. The CDR3 DNA follows: TGTGCCAGCAGCGTCACAGGGGGGATGGAGACCCAGTACTTC.

This clonotype was observed at least ten times. The J gene is TRBJ2-1, the V gene TRBV4-2, with D possibly TRBD2 on 6 matching bases. V shed 0 bases and J shed 7 bases, with 7 bases lying between them. CDR3 length equals 13 residues. Looked up from germline, CDR1 is LGHNA and CDR2 is YNFKEQ. As DNA, the CDR3 is TGTGCCAGCAGCCAAGAGGAGGGTAATGAGCAGTTCTTC. The encoded protein is CASSQEEGNEQFF.

The rearrangement joins TRBV28 to TRBJ2-7; D not resolved. V lost 2 bases, J lost 4 bases, and 15 bases lay in between. CDR1 is MDHEN and CDR2 is SYDVKM in the germline V gene. CDR3 length equals 15 residues. CDR3 protein: CASSLAPELGYEQYF. The DNA of the CDR3 is TGTGCCAGCAGTTTAGCCCCGGAGTTAGGGTACGAGCAGTACTTC. The whole variable domain, filled in from reference TRBV28 and TRBJ2-7, reads DVKVTQSSRYLVKRTGEKVFLECVQDMDHENMFWYRQDPGLGLRLIYFSYDVKMKEKGDIPEGYSVSREKKERFSLILESASTNQTSMYLCASSLAPELGYEQYFGPGTRLTVT.

The chain uses TRBV5-1 and TRBJ1-1, with D possibly matching TRBD1 (6 bases). Trimming took off 5 bases at V and 0 bases at J, with 11 bases between the two ends. The CDR3 runs to 14 residues. Germline loops: CDR1 SGHRS, CDR2 YFSETQ. The CDR3 is CASRSDRMNTEAFF. DNA for the CDR3: TGCGCCAGCAGATCGGACAGAATGAACACTGAAGCTTTCTTT.

This clonotype was found many times. The genes are TRBV19 and TRBJ1-5; no clear D gene. Per germline, CDR1 LNHDA and CDR2 SQIVND (reference sequence). The CDR3 runs to 16 residues. V gave up 6 bases and J gave up 2 bases, with 17 bases separating them. CDR3 nucleotides: TGTGCCAGTAGATCCCGAGCCGCCCTGGGCAATCAGCCCCAGCATTTT. Translation gives CASRSRAALGNQPQHF.

V usage is TRBV6-1 and J usage is TRBJ2-7; 15 bases fit TRBD2. Trimming at V came to 4 bases and at J to 3 bases, leaving 1 base not matched to a gene. The CDR3 totals 15 residues. Per germline, CDR1 MNHNS and CDR2 SASEGT. CDR3 residues: CASSGGLAGGYEQYF. The DNA of the CDR3 is TGTGCCAGCAGTGGGGGACTAGCGGGGGGCTACGAGCAGTACTTC.

The sample holds many counts of this clonotype. V usage is TRBV25-1 and J usage is TRBJ2-5; 10 bases map to TRBD2. Germline-derived CDR1 and CDR2 are MGHDK and SYGVNS. This CDR3 contains 17 residues. With V trimmed by 6 bases and J by 1 base, 11 bases remained unmatched. Here the CDR3 DNA reads TGTGCCAGCAGCGCAAACCTAGCGGGAGAGGGCCAAGAGACCCAGTACTTC. Protein sequence: CASSANLAGEGQETQYF.

Regarding this clonotype: A much larger clone is a single base away; this may be a read error. V and J are TRBV7-8 and TRBJ2-5; the match to TRBD2 covers 7 bases. J was trimmed by 7 bases and V by 6 bases; bases with no gene match: 5. The CDR3 is made up of 12 amino acids. The germline V gene has CDR1 SGHVS and CDR2 FQNEAQ. CDR3 nucleotide sequence: TGTGCCAGCAGGCCGGGCGGGGGGACCCAGTACTTC. Translation: CASRPGGGTQYF.

The rearrangement joins TRBV4-1 to TRBJ1-5; a weak D match, TRBD1 (6 bases). The V and J ends lost 2 bases and 1 base respectively, with 18 bases between them. From germline, CDR1 is MGHRA and CDR2 YSYEKL. This CDR3 has 18 amino acids. In DNA form, the CDR3 reads TGCGCCAGCAGCCAACAAGTAGGGGGGTCTGCCAGCAATCAGCCCCAGCATTTT. Protein product: CASSQQVGGSASNQPQHF.

This clonotype showed up many times. The V call is TRBV5-1, the J call TRBJ1-2, with a tentative D call TRBD1 (6 bases). Germline loops: CDR1 SGHRS, CDR2 YFSETQ. The CDR3 is 20 residues long. Trimming cost V 3 bases and J 4 bases, with 31 bases left between them. The CDR3 sequence is CASSSYGPRGGRAGLYGYTF. The CDR3 DNA reads as TGCGCCAGCAGCTCTTACGGGCCTCGGGGGGGGCGCGCGGGACTCTATGGCTACACCTTC.

This chain uses TRBV7-8 with TRBJ2-5, with D possibly matching TRBD1 (6 bases). CDR1 and CDR2 from the germline V gene are SGHVS and FQNEAQ. V lost 3 bases, J lost 5 bases, and 10 bases lay in between. This CDR3 contains 13 residues. The CDR3 region is CASSLSGEETQYF. CDR3 DNA sequence: TGTGCCAGCAGCTTGTCAGGGGAGGAGACCCAGTACTTC.

This clonotype was seen ten or more times. The rearrangement joins TRBV19 to TRBJ1-3, with D perhaps TRBD1 (5 bases). CDR3 length: 16 amino acids. V gave up 1 base and J gave up 0 bases, with 10 bases separating them. Germline V CDR1 and CDR2: LNHDA, SQIVND (reference sequence). The DNA for the CDR3 is TGTGCCAGTAGTATAGGGGGGGGGAGCTCTGGAAACACCATATATTTT. Amino acid sequence: CASSIGGGSSGNTIYF. Supplemented by reference TRBV19 and TRBJ1-3, the full variable domain reads DGGITQSPKYLFRKEGQNVTLSCEQNLNHDAMYWYRQDPGQGLRLIYYSQIVNDFQKGDIAEGYSVSREKKESFPLTVTSAQKNPTAFYLCASSIGGGSSGNTIYFGEGSWLTVV.

As for this clonotype: Since a much larger clone is just one base distant, this may be a read error. This rearrangement joins TRBV12-3 or TRBV12-4 to TRBJ1-3; D uncertain. The CDR3 has 15 residues. The chain's CDR3 is CAGSPYRRSGNTIYF. The CDR3 nucleotides read TGTGCCGGCAGCCCTTACCGGCGTTCTGGAAACACCATATATTTT.

This clonotype was seen repeatedly, ten times or more. The chain carries TRBV18 and TRBJ2-6; no definite D call. Germline CDR1 is KGHSH and CDR2 is LQKENI. V gave up 1 base and J gave up 1 base, with 8 bases separating them. This CDR3 has 16 amino acids. This CDR3 is CASSPRSRSGANVLTF. The CDR3 DNA is TGTGCCAGCTCACCACGATCCAGGTCTGGGGCCAACGTCCTGACTTTC.

This chain uses TRBV7-2 with TRBJ2-4; D remains ambiguous. The V end was cut by 3 bases, the J end by 8 bases, with 14 bases between. The CDR3 runs to 14 residues. Germline V gene data show CDR1 as SGHTA and CDR2 as FQGNSA. DNA of the CDR3: TGTGCCAGCAGCTTGGGTCAGCCCCCCGACATTCAGTACTTC. It translates to CASSLGQPPDIQYF. Filled out from reference TRBV7-2 and TRBJ2-4, the complete variable domain reads GAGVSQSPSNKVTEKGKDVELRCDPISGHTALYWYRQSLGQGLEFLIYFQGNSAPDKSGLPSDRFSAERTGGSVSTLTIQRTQQEDSAVYLCASSLGQPPDIQYFGAGTRLSVL.